The clone carrying this T cell receptor beta chain came up many times. The antigen is undetermined. Germline assignment: CDR1 SGHAT and CDR2 FQNNGV. Trimming took 1 base from V and 2 from J, leaving 10 bases between them. This CDR3 comprises 15 residues. This specimen comes from a study of T cells in Graves' hyperthyroidism and ophthalmopathy. RNA transcripts provided the source from which TCR beta CDR3 regions were amplified. During a first-round RT-PCR of the TCR CDR3, the HTBI primer set was used. MiXCR was run by TCRdb on the multiplex PCR reads, yielding one entry per CDR3 protein. The sample holds hundreds of thousands of distinct CDR3 sequences, around 19% seen once. Overall study results and limits: The blood repertoire included most of the expanded thyroid clonotypes above 0.001.

Sequencing input: blood. The sequence derives from a woman aged 50 to 60 with Graves' hyperthyroidism that later progressed to Graves' ophthalmopathy. The chain is built from TRBV11-2 and TRBJ2-3; D remains ambiguous. In nucleotides, the CDR3 is TGTGCCAGCAGCTTAGGGGCGGTGATCACAGATACGCAGTATTTT. Amino acid sequence: CASSLGAVITDTQYF.